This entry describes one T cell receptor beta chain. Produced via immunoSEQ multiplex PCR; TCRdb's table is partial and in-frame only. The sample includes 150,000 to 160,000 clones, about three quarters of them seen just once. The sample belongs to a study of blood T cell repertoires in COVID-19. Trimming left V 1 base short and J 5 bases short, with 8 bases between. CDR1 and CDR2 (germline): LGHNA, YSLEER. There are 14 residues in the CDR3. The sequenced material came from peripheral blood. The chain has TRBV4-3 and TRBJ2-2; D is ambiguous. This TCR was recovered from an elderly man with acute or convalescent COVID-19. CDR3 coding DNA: TGCGCCAGCAGCCAAGGTCCGGTAACCGGGGAGCTGTTTTTT. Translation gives CASSQGPVTGELFF.